The rows below give T cell receptor beta chains drawn from one sample of a study of blood T cell repertoires in COVID-19. Sequencing was performed with immunoSEQ multiplex PCR; in TCRdb, only in-frame clones are kept and a portion is missing. This table has some 110,000 clones, around 84% appearing once. The sample consisted of peripheral blood. The receptors here all came from a woman aged 80 or over with acute or convalescent COVID-19. CDR3s include the opening cysteine and the closing phenylalanine or tryptophan. A D gene is named only where the DNA matches it firmly. The size field is filled for only some rows; it gives once, few, many or a size class.

cdr3_nt cdr3_aa j_call d_call v_call clone_size
TGTGCCAGCGGACTAGCGGATAGCACAGATACGCAGTATTTT CASGLADSTDTQYF TRBJ2-3 TRBD2 TRBV9 -
TGTGCCAGCAGCCGGACAAACACTGAAGCTTTCTTT CASSRTNTEAFF TRBJ1-1 - TRBV3-1/TRBV3-2 -
TGTGCCAGCAGCGGACAGCTGAACACTGAAGCTTTCTTT CASSGQLNTEAFF TRBJ1-1 - TRBV9 -
TGTGCCAGCAGTAGGACAGGGAGCCATGGCTACACCTTC CASSRTGSHGYTF TRBJ1-2 TRBD1 TRBV6-5 -
TGCGCCAGCAGCTTGCAAGGGACTAGCGGATACAATGAGCAGTTCTTC CASSLQGTSGYNEQFF TRBJ2-1 TRBD2 TRBV5-1 -
TGTGCCAGCAGTGAAGGGCGGCCAGGGGGTTACAATGAGCAGTTCTTC CASSEGRPGGYNEQFF TRBJ2-1 TRBD1 TRBV25-1 few
TGTGCCAGCAGTTACTCATCTGGAGGGGTTGAGTTC CASSYSSGGVEF TRBJ1-2 - TRBV6-5 -
TGTGCCAGCAGTTTCCATGGACTAGCGGGAGTGAGGGAGACCCAGTACTTC CASSFHGLAGVRETQYF TRBJ2-5 TRBD2 TRBV28 -
TGTGCCAGCAGCCCTAGTGACTACAATGAGCAGTTCTTC CASSPSDYNEQFF TRBJ2-1 - TRBV5-5 -
TGTGCCACCAGTGATCCGAGGGTAGGGAGCAATCAGCCCCAGCATTTT CATSDPRVGSNQPQHF TRBJ1-5 - TRBV24-1 once
TGTGCCAGCAGCCAGGGACAGCCTGGGGCCAACGTCCTGACTTTC CASSQGQPGANVLTF TRBJ2-6 TRBD1 TRBV3-1/TRBV3-2 -
TGTGCCAGCAGCTTACGGACAGGGGGTTACTACGAGCAGTACTTC CASSLRTGGYYEQYF TRBJ2-7 TRBD1 TRBV11-1 once
TGTGCCAGTACCCCCTCTCCGGTAGCGGGAGGATTAGAGACCCAGTACTTC CASTPSPVAGGLETQYF TRBJ2-5 TRBD2 TRBV19 -
TGTGCCAGCAGCTTAGATATGGGCGGGAGTCCCCAAGAGACCCAGTACTTC CASSLDMGGSPQETQYF TRBJ2-5 TRBD2 TRBV7-7 few
TGTGCCAGTAGTATAGATCGCGGGAGGGCCAGATCGGATGAGCAGTTCTTC CASSIDRGRARSDEQFF TRBJ2-1 TRBD2 TRBV19 -
TGTGCCAGTAGTCTTTCGGACAGGGGAGGAAATGAGCAGTTCTTC CASSLSDRGGNEQFF TRBJ2-1 TRBD1 TRBV19 -
TGTGCCAGCAGCTTGGGGCAGCGTAACTACGAGCAGTACTTC CASSLGQRNYEQYF TRBJ2-7 - TRBV5-4 -
TGTGCCAGCACCAAACCTCTAGCGGGAGATACGCAGTATTTT CASTKPLAGDTQYF TRBJ2-3 TRBD2 TRBV5-5 -
TGCGCCAGCAGCTTGGCCAGCGGGAACACAGATACGCAGTATTTT CASSLASGNTDTQYF TRBJ2-3 TRBD2 TRBV5-1 -
TGTGCCAGCCTCTTTTTACGGGGGACGCCACGACCGGACACTGAAGCTTTCTTT CASLFLRGTPRPDTEAFF TRBJ1-1 - TRBV25-1 -
TGTGCCAGCAAAAAAACCGGGACTAGCGACAGTCCGGACTTC CASKKTGTSDSPDF TRBJ2-7 TRBD2 TRBV6-5 once
TGTGCCAGCAGCCCGAGCGAGCGGAATGAAAAACTGTTTTTT CASSPSERNEKLFF TRBJ1-4 - TRBV5-4 -
TGTGCCAGCAGTATAGCGGGAGCCTACAATGAGCAGTTCTTC CASSIAGAYNEQFF TRBJ2-1 TRBD2 TRBV5-4 -
TGTGCCAGCAGCTTGCAGGGATCGGCCACTGAAGCTTTCTTT CASSLQGSATEAFF TRBJ1-1 - TRBV7-9 -
TGTGCCTGGAAGACTAGCGGATCCTACAATGAGCAGTTCTTC CAWKTSGSYNEQFF TRBJ2-1 TRBD2 TRBV30 -
TGCGCCAGCAGCTCAGGGGCAGGGGGCGCTGCCACTGAAGCTTTCTTT CASSSGAGGAATEAFF TRBJ1-1 TRBD1 TRBV5-1 -
TGTGCCACCAGCGAGGGACAGGGGCTGGATTACGAGCAGTACTTC CATSEGQGLDYEQYF TRBJ2-7 TRBD1 TRBV15 few
TGTGCCAGCAGCCCGGGACTTCGCTACTCTGGGGCCAACGTCCTGACTTTC CASSPGLRYSGANVLTF TRBJ2-6 - TRBV7-2 -
TGTGCCAGCAGTTTCAGACAGGAGCGCCTCCACTTT CASSFRQERLHF TRBJ1-6 - TRBV27 -
TGTGCCAGCAGCGCAGGGGCCTCTGGGGCCAACGTCCTGACTTTC CASSAGASGANVLTF TRBJ2-6 - TRBV6-4 -
TGTGCCAGCAGCGATCAGACTAGCGGGATTACAGATACGCAGTATTTT CASSDQTSGITDTQYF TRBJ2-3 TRBD2 TRBV4-2 few
TGTGCCATCAAACAGGGAAGTCCACACAATGAGCAGTTCTTC CAIKQGSPHNEQFF TRBJ2-1 - TRBV10-3 -
TGCGCCAGCAGCGCCCTGGACGAAGGGGGCCCCTATGGCTACACCTTC CASSALDEGGPYGYTF TRBJ1-2 TRBD1 TRBV5-1 -
TGTGCCAGCAGCTTACGACAGAACACCGGGGAGCTGTTTTTT CASSLRQNTGELFF TRBJ2-2 - TRBV5-4 -
TGTGCCAGCAGCTTAGCTAGAGGTCAAGAGACCCAGTACTTC CASSLARGQETQYF TRBJ2-5 - TRBV7-2 -
TGTGCCAGCTCGGGGGCGAGGGGGCCTGAAGCTTTCTTT CASSGARGPEAFF TRBJ1-1 TRBD1 TRBV5-4 -
TGTGCCTGGAGCCCTAAACTAGCGGGAGGGCCGTCCTACTACAATGAGCAGTTCTTC CAWSPKLAGGPSYYNEQFF TRBJ2-1 TRBD2 TRBV30 -
TGTGCCTGGAGTGTAAACAGGGCGAAAGAGACCCAGTACTTC CAWSVNRAKETQYF TRBJ2-5 - TRBV30 -
TGCGCCAGCAGCCCGGGGACAGGGGGAGGAAATGAGCAGTTCTTC CASSPGTGGGNEQFF TRBJ2-1 TRBD1 TRBV5-1 -
TGTGCCAGTAGTCCCCGTGGAGGGACAGTAGTGATGAACACTGAAGCTTTCTTT CASSPRGGTVVMNTEAFF TRBJ1-1 TRBD1 TRBV19 -
TGTGCCAGCAGCCCACCAGGGATTGATACGCAGTATTTT CASSPPGIDTQYF TRBJ2-3 - TRBV7-2 -
TGTGCCAGCCTGCACGGGTCAAGGATTGGAAACACCATATATTTT CASLHGSRIGNTIYF TRBJ1-3 - TRBV28 -
TGTGCCAGCAGCTTAGCCAATGACATGCGGCAGTTCTTC CASSLANDMRQFF TRBJ2-1 - TRBV7-8 -
TGTGCCAGCAGCTTAAAAGGACAGGGAGTCAATGAGCAGTTCTTC CASSLKGQGVNEQFF TRBJ2-1 TRBD1 TRBV5-4 once
TGTGCCAGCAGCTCTACAGGGACTGGAAACACCATATATTTT CASSSTGTGNTIYF TRBJ1-3 - TRBV5-4 -
TGTGCCAGCAGGCCTTCCGGGACAGGGGTTCTCTCTGGAAACACCATATATTTT CASRPSGTGVLSGNTIYF TRBJ1-3 TRBD1 TRBV28 -
TGTGCCAGCAGTTACGGACCGGGGTACGGGGAGCTGTTTTTT CASSYGPGYGELFF TRBJ2-2 - TRBV6-5 -
TGTGCCACCAGTGAACTTGGACTAGCGGGAGGGAAAGAGACCCAGTACTTC CATSELGLAGGKETQYF TRBJ2-5 TRBD2 TRBV24-1 -
TGTGCCAGCAGTGGGGCCCCTAATTCACCCCTCCACTTT CASSGAPNSPLHF TRBJ1-6 - TRBV6-6 -
TGTGCCAGCGGTTTCCTGCGGGGCGGGGAGCTGTTTTTT CASGFLRGGELFF TRBJ2-2 - TRBV7-2 -
TGTGCCAGCAGAGGATGGGGGACAGGGCTCACTGAAGCTTTCTTT CASRGWGTGLTEAFF TRBJ1-1 TRBD1 TRBV28 -
TGTGCCAGCAGCCCCATGGACAGGGGATACATTTATGGCTATGGCTACACCTTC CASSPMDRGYIYGYGYTF TRBJ1-2 TRBD1 TRBV7-2 -
TGCAGCGTTGAAAGCAGGGGCTCAGATACGCAGTATTTT CSVESRGSDTQYF TRBJ2-3 - TRBV29-1 -
TGTGCCATCAGCCAGGGGGGGAACACCGGGGAGCTGTTTTTT CAISQGGNTGELFF TRBJ2-2 - TRBV10-3 few
TGTGCCAGCTCACCAGGGACAGCATCCAACTATGGCTACACCTTC CASSPGTASNYGYTF TRBJ1-2 TRBD1 TRBV18 -
TGTGCCAGCAGTTCGACTAGCGGGAGTAACACCGGGGAGCTGTTTTTT CASSSTSGSNTGELFF TRBJ2-2 TRBD2 TRBV7-7 -
TGTGCCAGCAGCTTAGAAGGGACTAGATTTTACAGCTCCTACAATGAGCAGTTCTTC CASSLEGTRFYSSYNEQFF TRBJ2-1 TRBD2 TRBV7-2 -
TGTGCCAGCAGTTCTAGCGGACCCGAGCAGTTCTTC CASSSSGPEQFF TRBJ2-1 TRBD2 TRBV2 -
TGTGCCAGCTCCCGAGGACAGGGGTACAATGAGCAGTTCTTC CASSRGQGYNEQFF TRBJ2-1 TRBD1 TRBV18 -
TGTGCCAGCAGCCATGGGGCAAAGGGCTTAGGGAATGAAAAACTGTTTTTT CASSHGAKGLGNEKLFF TRBJ1-4 - TRBV3-1/TRBV3-2 -